This T cell receptor beta chain was identified during a study of shared clonotypes between healthy human individuals. General observations from the study: Larger richness was generally estimated for naive than memory subsets.

This clone was seen only once. The antigen remains undetermined. V lost 2 bases and J lost 1, with 6 bases in between. The V gene's germline CDR1 is MNHEY and CDR2 SMNVEV (reference sequence). The CDR3 is 14 amino acids. The data were produced by immunoSEQ multiplex PCR, yet TCRdb's version contains in-frame clones alone and is incomplete. Of approximately 350,000 clones in the sample, roughly 96% are singletons; the top ten hold approximately 0.3%. The sequence derives from a man aged 25-40 years in good health. The J gene is TRBJ2-1, the V gene TRBV27; no clear D. The sample comprised memory CD8+ T cells sorted from blood. Documented subset: CD45RO+ cells pooled with CCR7-negative TemRA cells. CDR3 region: CASSLAVSYNEQFF. CDR3 DNA: TGTGCCAGCAGTTTAGCGGTTTCCTACAATGAGCAGTTCTTC.